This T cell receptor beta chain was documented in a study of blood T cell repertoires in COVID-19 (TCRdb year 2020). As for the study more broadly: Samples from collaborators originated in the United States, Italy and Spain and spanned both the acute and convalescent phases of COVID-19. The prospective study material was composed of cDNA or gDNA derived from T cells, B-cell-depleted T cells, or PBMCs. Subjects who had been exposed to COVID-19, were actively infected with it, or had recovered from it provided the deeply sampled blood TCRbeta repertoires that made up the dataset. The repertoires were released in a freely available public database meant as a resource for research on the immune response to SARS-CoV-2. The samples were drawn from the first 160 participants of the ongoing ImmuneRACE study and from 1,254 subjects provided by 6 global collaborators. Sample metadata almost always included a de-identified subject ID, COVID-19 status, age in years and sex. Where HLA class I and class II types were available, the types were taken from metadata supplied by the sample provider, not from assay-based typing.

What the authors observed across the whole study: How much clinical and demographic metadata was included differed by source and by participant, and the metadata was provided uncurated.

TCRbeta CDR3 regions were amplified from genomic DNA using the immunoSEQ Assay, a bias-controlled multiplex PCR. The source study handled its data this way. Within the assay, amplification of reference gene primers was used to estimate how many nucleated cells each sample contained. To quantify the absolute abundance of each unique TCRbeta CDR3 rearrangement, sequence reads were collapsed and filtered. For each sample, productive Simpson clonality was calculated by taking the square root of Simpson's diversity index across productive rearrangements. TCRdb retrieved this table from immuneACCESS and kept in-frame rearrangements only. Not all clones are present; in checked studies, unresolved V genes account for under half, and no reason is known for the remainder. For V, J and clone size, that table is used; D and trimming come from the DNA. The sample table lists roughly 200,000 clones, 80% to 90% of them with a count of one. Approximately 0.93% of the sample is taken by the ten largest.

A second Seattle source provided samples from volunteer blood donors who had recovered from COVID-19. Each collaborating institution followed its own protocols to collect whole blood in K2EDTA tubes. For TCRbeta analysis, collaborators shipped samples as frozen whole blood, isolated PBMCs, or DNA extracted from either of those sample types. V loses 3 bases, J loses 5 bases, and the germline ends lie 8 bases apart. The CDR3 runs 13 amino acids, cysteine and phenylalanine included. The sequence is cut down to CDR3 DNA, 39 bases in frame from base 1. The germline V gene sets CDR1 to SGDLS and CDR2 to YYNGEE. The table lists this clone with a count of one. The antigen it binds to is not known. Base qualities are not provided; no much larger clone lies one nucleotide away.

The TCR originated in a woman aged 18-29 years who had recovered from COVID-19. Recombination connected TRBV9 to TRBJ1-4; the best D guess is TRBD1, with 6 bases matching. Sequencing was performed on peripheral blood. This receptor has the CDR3 CASSEGGNEKLFF. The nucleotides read TGTGCCAGCAGCGAGGGGGGGAATGAAAAACTGTTTTTT.